This T cell receptor (beta chain) was captured by sequencing in a study of blood T cell repertoires in COVID-19 (dated by TCRdb to the early 2020s). Regarding the complete study: Samples from collaborators originated in the United States, Italy and Spain and spanned both the acute and convalescent phases of COVID-19. Sample metadata almost always included a de-identified subject ID, COVID-19 status, age in years and sex. Subjects who had been exposed to COVID-19, were actively infected with it, or had recovered from it provided the deeply sampled blood TCRbeta repertoires that made up the dataset. The material from the prospective study consisted of cDNA or gDNA derived from T cells, B-cell-depleted T cells, or PBMCs. A freely available public database, intended as a resource for researchers studying the immune response to SARS-CoV-2, is where the repertoires were released. The samples were drawn from two sources: the first 160 participants of the ongoing ImmuneRACE study, and over 950 subjects contributed by 6 global collaborators. Where available, HLA class I and class II types were obtained from metadata supplied by the sample provider rather than from assay-based typing.

Each collaborating institution followed its own protocols to collect whole blood in K2EDTA tubes. For TCRbeta analysis, collaborator samples were shipped as frozen whole blood, as isolated PBMCs, or as DNA extracted from either sample type. What the authors observed across the whole study: The amount of clinical and demographic metadata varied by source and participant and was provided uncurated.

With regard to this clone: It has no known antigen specificity. Base qualities were left out, and no much larger clone turns up one base away.

TCRbeta CDR3 regions were amplified from genomic DNA by means of the immunoSEQ Assay, a bias-controlled multiplex PCR. The original pipeline was this. The number of nucleated cells in each sample was estimated by amplification of reference gene primers within the assay. Sequence reads were collapsed and filtered to measure the absolute abundance of every unique TCRbeta CDR3 rearrangement. Productive Simpson clonality was computed per sample as the square root of Simpson's diversity index over productive rearrangements. TCRdb stores this immuneACCESS table with in-frame sequences only. Part of the clones is absent; in the studies checked, under half of the shortfall reflects unresolved V genes, and no reason is known for the rest. V and J calls and clone size come straight from that table; D and trimming were deduced from the DNA. The sample table lists roughly 200,000 clones, approximately 89% of them with a count of one. The ten biggest clones cover about 3.9% of the sample.

CDR1 and CDR2, looked up from the germline V gene, are SGHAT and FQNNGV. V drops 5 bases and J drops 1 base, leaving 19 bases in between. The CDR3 goes from the cysteine to the phenylalanine over 17 residues. The only DNA kept is the CDR3, 51 bases in frame from the first base. The V and J genes are TRBV11-2 and TRBJ2-3; tentative D gene TRBD2, with 5 bases matching. Sequenced material: peripheral blood. The origin of this receptor is a woman aged 25 to 39 with acute or convalescent COVID-19. The nucleotides read TGTGCCAGCAGCCGTGATAGTGGGAGAAAGGGCACAGATACGCAGTATTTT. Translated, this gives CASSRDSGRKGTDTQYF.